The rows below give T cell receptor beta chains drawn from one sample of a study of blood T cell repertoires in COVID-19. Generated by immunoSEQ multiplex PCR, the TCRdb table keeps only in-frame clones and is missing some. The sample records 200,000 to 250,000 clones, about 85% being singletons. The sequenced sample was PBMCs or T cells enriched from blood (not recorded which). The origin of the receptors is a man younger than 40 who had recovered from COVID-19. CDR3s include the opening cysteine and the closing phenylalanine or tryptophan.

J: TRBJ2-2; V: TRBV24-1; CDR3: CATSDFAEPPNTGELFF
J: TRBJ2-7; V: TRBV27; CDR3: CASSLGQGRTYEQYF
J: TRBJ1-4; V: TRBV5-5; CDR3: CASRLNPGGVNEKLFF
J: TRBJ2-3; V: TRBV27; CDR3: CASSLSPLARLTDTQYF
J: TRBJ2-7; V: TRBV3-1/TRBV3-2; CDR3: CASSQPLGHTYEQYF
J: TRBJ2-7; V: TRBV5-4; CDR3: CASMIASGYEQYF
J: TRBJ2-2; V: TRBV25-1; CDR3: CASSAQGLVPGELFF
J: TRBJ1-1; V: TRBV12-5; CDR3: CASGLSPGGTEAFF
J: TRBJ2-3; V: TRBV19; CDR3: CASSMIARADTQYF
J: TRBJ1-1; V: TRBV28; CDR3: CASSYQGAFTEAFF
J: TRBJ2-5; V: TRBV28; CDR3: CASSLSSRRLAETQYF
J: TRBJ2-1; V: TRBV5-1; CDR3: CASSSTGTSTYNEQFF
J: TRBJ2-2; V: TRBV4-1; CDR3: CASRALLAPYGELFF
J: TRBJ1-5; V: TRBV6-2/TRBV6-3; CDR3: CASSSSSWGGNQPQHF
J: TRBJ2-1; V: TRBV7-9; CDR3: CASRPPGRGHIDEQFF
J: TRBJ2-1; V: TRBV6-4; CDR3: CATPTRLAGGPNNEQFF
J: TRBJ1-1; V: TRBV20-1; CDR3: CSAGRTSFGFF